This T cell receptor beta chain was sequenced during a study of T-cell reconstitution after alpha-beta-depleted transplantation in children. The study, taken as a whole, reports: Where alpha-beta T cells came from about two months after transplant was reportedly several hundred expanded graft clones. From newly produced T cells came most of the T-cell counts and diversity one year after transplant. Certain patients had high TCRbeta diversity at day 60, and it came from recipient T cells and thymic progenitors that survived.

TCRbeta library preparation incorporated unique molecular identifiers. TCRdb re-analysed the PCR reads in MiXCR, keeping a single row per CDR3 protein. The sample consists of roughly 490,000 distinct CDR3 sequences, about an eighth of them appearing once. The CDR3 length is 16 residues. J was trimmed by 2 bases and V by 4 bases; bases with no gene match: 8. Germline CDR1 and CDR2: MNHNS and SASEGT. A remark on this clonotype: The antigen is not known.

This TCR was recovered from a female patient aged 2-15 years who had a stem cell transplant for aplastic anemia, so the T cells may come from the graft donor. This sample comprised PBMCs, mostly from graft donor cells, obtained 180 days after TCRalphabeta/CD19-depleted stem cell transplant. The gene calls are TRBV6-1 and TRBJ2-3; 8 bases are shared with TRBD2. CDR3 in DNA: TGTGCCAGCAGTGCTCGGACTAGCCCCAACACAGATACGCAGTATTTT. Encoded protein: CASSARTSPNTDTQYF.